This T cell receptor beta chain was found in a study of blood T cells in healthy people across ages. The wider study: Template switching retrieved approximately one barcoded beta molecule for each two T cells.

Using a J-beta primer mix together with a sample-barcoded 5' primer, a second PCR was run for roughly 7 to 12 cycles. A 12-random-nucleotide template-switch adaptor tagged each cDNA molecule. Each CDR3 protein gets one entry after TCRdb re-called the 5' RACE reads with MiXCR. The repertoire has about 1.8 million distinct CDR3 sequences, about 49% of them found once; the top ten carry 2.1%. Study outcomes and limitations: Researchers judged that diversity estimates from one million T cells fell short of true values.

The CDR3 has 15 residues. Germline V gives CDR1 SQVTM, CDR2 ANQGSEA. In the case of this clonotype: Its antigen remains unknown.

Russia was home to the donors, healthy Caucasian individuals aged roughly 6 to 90. The clonotype comes from a woman aged 40-49 years in good health. This chain connects TRBV29-1 to TRBJ2-7; TRBD2 aligns across 9 bases. The assigned J gene may be wrong: the sequence end matches TRBJ2-5 better. The sequencing sample was made of blood. The DNA of the CDR3 is TGCAGCGTTGACCCGGGCCTAGCGGGGTGGAAGACCCAGTACTTC. It codes for CSVDPGLAGWKTQYF.